This T cell receptor (beta chain) appears in the sequencing data of a study of CD8 T cells in ankylosing spondylitis. Whole-study results and caveats: Blood from ankylosing spondylitis patients appeared to carry a characteristic roughly 8-variant TCR beta motif. Disease-linked clones were CD8+ and relatively rare in peripheral blood.

TCRdb ran MiXCR on the 5' RACE reads and lists one entry per CDR3 protein. The data show 250,000 or so distinct CDR3 sequences, approximately 24% seen once. Turning to this clonotype: Its antigen is not known.

This TCR came from a male donor with ankylosing spondylitis or in good health (not recorded which). Sequenced input: blood, either unsorted or a sorted T cell fraction (not recorded which).

The CDR3: CASSQAPPTGGRTDTQYF. As DNA, the CDR3 is TGCGCCAGCAGCCAGGCGCCCCCGACGGGGGGACGCACAGATACGCAGTATTTT. The rearrangement links TRBV4-1 to TRBJ2-3; the match to TRBD2 covers 7 bases. Germline CDR1 reads MGHRA; CDR2 reads YSYEKL. The ends lost 3 bases at V and 1 base at J; junction bases unmatched: 13. The CDR3 runs to 18 residues.